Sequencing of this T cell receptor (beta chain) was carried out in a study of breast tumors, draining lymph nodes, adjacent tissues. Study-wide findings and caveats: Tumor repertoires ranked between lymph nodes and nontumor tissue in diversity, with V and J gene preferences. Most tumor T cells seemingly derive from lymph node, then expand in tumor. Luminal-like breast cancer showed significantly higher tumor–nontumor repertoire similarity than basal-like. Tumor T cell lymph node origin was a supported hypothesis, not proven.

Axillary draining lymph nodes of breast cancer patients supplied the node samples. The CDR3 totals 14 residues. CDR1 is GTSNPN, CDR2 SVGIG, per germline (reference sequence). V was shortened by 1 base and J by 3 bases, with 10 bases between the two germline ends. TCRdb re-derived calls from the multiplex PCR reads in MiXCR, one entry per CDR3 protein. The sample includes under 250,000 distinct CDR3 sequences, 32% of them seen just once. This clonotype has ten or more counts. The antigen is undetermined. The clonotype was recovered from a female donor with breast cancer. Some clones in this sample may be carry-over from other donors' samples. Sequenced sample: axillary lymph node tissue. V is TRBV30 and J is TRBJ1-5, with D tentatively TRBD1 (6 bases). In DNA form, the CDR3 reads TGTGCCTGGAGTGGCGGGGGCTCCAATCAGCCCCAGCATTTT. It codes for CAWSGGGSNQPQHF.